This T cell receptor beta chain was found in a study of blood T cell repertoires in COVID-19. Study-wide background: Both acute and convalescent COVID-19 samples were obtained from the United States, Italy and Spain. Nucleic acid was either cDNA or gDNA, and it came from T cells, B-cell-depleted T cells, or PBMCs.

In the original workflow: Estimated nucleated cell counts came from reference gene primer amplification. Produced via immunoSEQ multiplex PCR; TCRdb's table is partial and in-frame only. The V and J calls and clone size come from that table; D and trimming were worked out from the DNA. The sample carries approximately 400,000 clones, 89% recorded once. This CDR3 comprises 13 residues. The germline V and J ends were trimmed by 5 bases and 7 bases, with 15 bases remaining between them. The V gene's germline CDR1 is MNHEY and CDR2 SMNVEV (reference sequence). This chain links TRBV27 with TRBJ2-7; D is possibly TRBD2 (5 bases). The origin of this receptor is a man aged 35 to 55 with acute or convalescent COVID-19. Sequencing was performed on peripheral blood. The CDR3 is CASSRWPREEQYF. For the CDR3, the DNA is TGTGCCAGCAGTAGATGGCCCCGGGAAGAGCAGTACTTC.